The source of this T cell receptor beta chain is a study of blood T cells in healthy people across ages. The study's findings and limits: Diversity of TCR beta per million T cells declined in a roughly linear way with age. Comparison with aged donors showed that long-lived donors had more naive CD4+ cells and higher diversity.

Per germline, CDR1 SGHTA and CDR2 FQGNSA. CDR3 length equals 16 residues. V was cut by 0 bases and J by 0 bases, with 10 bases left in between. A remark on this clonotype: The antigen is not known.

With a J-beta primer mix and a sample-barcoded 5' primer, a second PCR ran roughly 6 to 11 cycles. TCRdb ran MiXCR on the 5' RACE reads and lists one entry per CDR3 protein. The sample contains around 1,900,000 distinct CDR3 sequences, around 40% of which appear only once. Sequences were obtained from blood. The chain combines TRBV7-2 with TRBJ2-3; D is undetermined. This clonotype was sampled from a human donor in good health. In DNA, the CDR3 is TGTGCCAGCAGCTTAGCGAGGTATTCTAGCACAGATACGCAGTATTTT. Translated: CASSLARYSSTDTQYF.